A selection of T cell receptor beta chains follows, all from one sample in a study of spatial heterogeneity in lung cancer. TCRdb re-derived calls from the 5' RACE reads in MiXCR, one entry per CDR3 protein. The sample comprises around 13,000 distinct CDR3 sequences, roughly 7.2% of which are singletons, and around 3.5% rests with the top ten. Sequencing used lung tumor tissue, obtained at surgery. The source of these receptors is a female donor with early-stage non-small cell lung cancer. The CDR3 runs from the conserved cysteine through the conserved F or W. Each record gives: J gene, D gene, V gene, CDR3 length, clone size, CDR3 protein, CDR3 DNA. The D gene is left open where the match is weak. Only part of the rows carry a size: once, few, many, or a class if the clone is expanded.

J gene: TRBJ2-1
D gene: .
V gene: TRBV5-5
CDR3 length: 16
clone size: many
CDR3 protein: CASSLRGGQSYNEQFF
CDR3 DNA: TGTGCCAGCAGCTTGAGGGGGGGACAGAGCTACAATGAGCAGTTCTTC

J gene: TRBJ2-7
D gene: .
V gene: TRBV27
CDR3 length: 13
clone size: many
CDR3 protein: CASRLTTAHEQYF
CDR3 DNA: TGTGCCAGCAGGCTAACCACCGCGCACGAGCAGTACTTC

J gene: TRBJ2-2
D gene: .
V gene: TRBV2
CDR3 length: 15
clone size: .
CDR3 protein: CASSVRGPNTGELFF
CDR3 DNA: TGTGCCAGCAGTGTCAGGGGACCGAACACCGGGGAGCTGTTTTTT

J gene: TRBJ2-2
D gene: TRBD1
V gene: TRBV5-3
CDR3 length: 15
clone size: many
CDR3 protein: CARSPGTANTGELFF
CDR3 DNA: TGTGCCAGAAGCCCCGGGACAGCGAACACCGGGGAGCTGTTTTTT

J gene: TRBJ2-3
D gene: .
V gene: TRBV6-6
CDR3 length: 13
clone size: many
CDR3 protein: CASSPSRGGAQYF
CDR3 DNA: TGTGCCAGCAGTCCCAGTCGGGGAGGTGCGCAGTATTTT

J gene: TRBJ1-2
D gene: TRBD1
V gene: TRBV20-1
CDR3 length: 13
clone size: many
CDR3 protein: CSWGEGAFNGYTF
CDR3 DNA: TGCAGTTGGGGAGAGGGGGCATTCAATGGCTACACCTTC

J gene: TRBJ2-1
D gene: .
V gene: TRBV7-2
CDR3 length: 15
clone size: many
CDR3 protein: CASSFLGFSYNEQFF
CDR3 DNA: TGTGCCAGCAGCTTCTTAGGGTTCTCCTACAATGAGCAGTTCTTC

J gene: TRBJ2-7
D gene: .
V gene: TRBV6-5
CDR3 length: 14
clone size: many
CDR3 protein: CASSTLGEAGEQYF
CDR3 DNA: TGTGCCAGCAGTACTTTGGGGGAGGCGGGGGAGCAGTACTTC

J gene: TRBJ1-2
D gene: .
V gene: TRBV20-1
CDR3 length: 14
clone size: many
CDR3 protein: CSASNTELGYGYTF
CDR3 DNA: TGCAGTGCTAGTAACACCGAATTGGGCTATGGCTACACCTTC

J gene: TRBJ1-5
D gene: .
V gene: TRBV7-2
CDR3 length: 16
clone size: many
CDR3 protein: CASSLAGTGVGQPQHF
CDR3 DNA: TGTGCCAGCAGCTTAGCGGGAACCGGGGTTGGCCAGCCCCAGCATTTT

J gene: TRBJ2-7
D gene: .
V gene: TRBV2
CDR3 length: 16
clone size: many
CDR3 protein: CASSEVTQAYSYEQYF
CDR3 DNA: TGTGCCAGCAGTGAAGTCACGCAGGCGTACTCCTACGAGCAGTACTTC

J gene: TRBJ1-2
D gene: .
V gene: TRBV3-1
CDR3 length: 15
clone size: .
CDR3 protein: CASSQDLNSRYGYTF
CDR3 DNA: TGTGCCAGCAGCCAAGATCTTAACAGCCGCTATGGCTACACCTTC

J gene: TRBJ2-7
D gene: TRBD2
V gene: TRBV12-3/TRBV12-4
CDR3 length: 20
clone size: many
CDR3 protein: CASSSEPSITGGPVRNEQYF
CDR3 DNA: TGTGCCAGCAGTTCCGAGCCCAGCATAACGGGAGGGCCGGTACGCAACGAGCAGTACTTC

J gene: TRBJ1-1
D gene: .
V gene: TRBV5-1
CDR3 length: 16
clone size: few
CDR3 protein: CASSPGDGTRPTEAFF
CDR3 DNA: TGCGCCAGCAGCCCCGGGGACGGAACAAGACCCACTGAAGCTTTCTTT

J gene: TRBJ2-1
D gene: .
V gene: TRBV5-5
CDR3 length: 15
clone size: medium-sized
CDR3 protein: CASSQVMRVFYEQFF
CDR3 DNA: TGTGCCAGCAGCCAAGTCATGAGGGTTTTCTATGAGCAGTTCTTC

J gene: TRBJ2-1
D gene: TRBD2
V gene: TRBV7-8
CDR3 length: 16
clone size: few
CDR3 protein: CASSPFLAGGGNEQFF
CDR3 DNA: TGTGCCAGCAGCCCCTTCCTAGCGGGAGGTGGGAATGAGCAGTTCTTC

J gene: TRBJ2-1
D gene: .
V gene: TRBV5-6
CDR3 length: 14
clone size: medium-sized
CDR3 protein: CASSLKGRWTNLFF
CDR3 DNA: TGTGCCAGCAGCTTGAAGGGTCGGTGGACAAATCTGTTCTTC